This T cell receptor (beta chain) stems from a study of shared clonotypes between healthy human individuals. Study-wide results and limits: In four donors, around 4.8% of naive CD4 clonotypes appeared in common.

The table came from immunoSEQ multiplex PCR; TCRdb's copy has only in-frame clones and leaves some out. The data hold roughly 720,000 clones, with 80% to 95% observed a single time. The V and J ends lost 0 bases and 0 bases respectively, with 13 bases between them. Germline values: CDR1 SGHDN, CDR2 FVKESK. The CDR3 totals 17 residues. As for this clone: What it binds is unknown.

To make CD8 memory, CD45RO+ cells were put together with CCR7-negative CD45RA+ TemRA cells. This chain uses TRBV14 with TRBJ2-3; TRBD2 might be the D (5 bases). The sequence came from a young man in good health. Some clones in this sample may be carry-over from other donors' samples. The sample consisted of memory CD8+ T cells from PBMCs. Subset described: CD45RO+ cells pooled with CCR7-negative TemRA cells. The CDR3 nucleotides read TGTGCCAGCAGCCAAGATTGGTCGGGAATTAGCACAGATACGCAGTATTTT. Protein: CASSQDWSGISTDTQYF.